This TCR beta chain was found in a study of blood T cell repertoires in COVID-19. Method: immunoSEQ multiplex PCR; TCRdb's copy keeps in-frame clones and lacks some. This table holds some 400,000 clones, nearly 90% found once. CDR1 and CDR2 from the germline V gene are SGHTA and FQGTGA. V shed 2 bases and J 0 bases; nucleotides not matched to a gene: 7. The CDR3 length is 17 residues. This clone came up once. The sequenced material came from PBMCs or T cells enriched from blood (not recorded which). The chain recombines TRBV7-3 with TRBJ2-1, with 7 positions matching TRBD2. The source is a woman in her 30s who had recovered from COVID-19. The CDR3: CASSLLASGSSYNEQFF. The CDR3 coding sequence is TGTGCCAGCAGCTTATTGGCTAGCGGAAGCTCCTACAATGAGCAGTTCTTC.